Listed here are 16 T cell receptor beta chains from one sample, sequenced in a study of blood T cell repertoires in COVID-19. TCRdb's copy holds only in-frame clones and misses some; the assay was immunoSEQ multiplex PCR. This sample has roughly 150,000 clones, with around 89% found just once. The sequenced sample consisted of peripheral blood. These receptors originate from a man aged 45-60 years who had recovered from COVID-19.

The rearrangement uses TRBV2 and TRBJ1-6; tentative D call: TRBD1 (5 bases). V gave up 8 bases and J gave up 3 bases, with 11 bases separating them. Germline assignment: CDR1 SNHLY and CDR2 FYNNEI. CDR3 size: 14 residues. Written as DNA, the CDR3 is TGTGCCAGCGGGAAGGACATCTATAATTCACCCCTCCACTTT. Translated, it gives CASGKDIYNSPLHF.

About this clone: The same CDR3 is also encoded by other DNA sequences in this sample. The rearrangement uses TRBV28 and TRBJ2-1; possible D gene TRBD1, 6 bases. Germline CDR1 and CDR2: MDHEN and SYDVKM. This CDR3 region has 14 residues. V was cut by 6 bases and J by 0 bases, with 9 bases left in between. The DNA for the CDR3 is TGTGCCAGCAGCCGAGGGGGCTCCTACAATGAGCAGTTCTTC. Its translation is CASSRGGSYNEQFF.

V gene TRBV7-3 combines with J gene TRBJ1-3; 11 nucleotides line up with TRBD1. The CDR3 totals 17 residues. The trim removed 4 bases at V and 7 bases at J, leaving 12 bases unmatched. CDR1 and CDR2 from the germline V gene are SGHTA and FQGTGA. The DNA for the CDR3 is TGTGCCAGCAGCTCCCCCCCCGGGACAGGGGGTATGAACACCATATATTTT. This translates into CASSSPPGTGGMNTIYF.

The rearrangement uses TRBV2 and TRBJ2-1; 11 bases agree with TRBD2. V lost 4 bases, J lost 0 bases, and 8 bases stayed unmatched. The CDR3 has 18 amino acids. Germline-derived CDR1 and CDR2 are SNHLY and FYNNEI. The CDR3 nucleotides are TGTGCCAGCAGTGGGCTAGCGGGAGGCCGGGGCTCCTACAATGAGCAGTTCTTC. Translated: CASSGLAGGRGSYNEQFF.

This chain uses TRBV4-1 with TRBJ2-3, with 10 nucleotides matching TRBD2. Trimming cost V 1 base and J 2 bases; bases outside gene matches: 3. CDR1 and CDR2 from the germline V gene are MGHRA and YSYEKL. The CDR3 is 16 amino acids. CDR3 in DNA: TGCGCCAGCAGCCAAGGACTAGCGGGTTACACAGATACGCAGTATTTT. Translated, it gives CASSQGLAGYTDTQYF.

This clone was observed a handful of times. V gene TRBV12-3 or TRBV12-4 combines with J gene TRBJ2-7; tentative D call: TRBD1 (7 bases). CDR3 length: 13 residues. V shed 5 bases and J shed 4 bases, with 12 bases lying between them. The CDR3, as DNA: TGTGCCAGCAGTGCAGGGGGGCGGTACGAGCAGTACTTC. It encodes CASSAGGRYEQYF.

V is TRBV7-8 and J is TRBJ1-1; 12 bases fit TRBD1. The CDR3 contains 18 residues. J gave up 4 bases and V 0 bases, and 9 bases lay outside the gene matches. The germline V gene has CDR1 SGHVS and CDR2 FQNEAQ. The CDR3 nucleotides are TGTGCCAGCAGCTTAGCGCGAGGGACAGGGGGCGCGGTCACTGAAGCTTTCTTT. It encodes CASSLARGTGGAVTEAFF.

The V and J genes are TRBV7-9 and TRBJ2-7, with D maybe TRBD1 (6 bases). The CDR3 has 11 residues. CDR1 and CDR2 from the germline V gene are SEHNR and FQNEAQ (reference sequence). The V end was cut by 5 bases, the J end by 7 bases, with 9 bases between. The CDR3 spells CASSPGVEQYF. The DNA for the CDR3 is TGTGCCAGCAGCCCAGGGGTAGAGCAGTACTTC.

The gene calls are TRBV4-2 and TRBJ2-6, with D perhaps TRBD2 (5 bases). This CDR3 has 20 amino acids. Trimming cost V 3 bases and J 2 bases, with 23 bases left between them. Germline values: CDR1 LGHNA, CDR2 YNFKEQ. The CDR3 nucleotides are TGTGCCAGCAGCCAGGGAGAAGGGATAATAAAGTTAACTGGGGCCAACGTCCTGACTTTC. Its protein product is CASSQGEGIIKLTGANVLTF.

The gene calls are TRBV7-2 and TRBJ1-2; the match to TRBD1 covers 8 bases. The CDR3 is 14 amino acids. Trimming cost V 5 bases and J 1 base; bases outside gene matches: 3. Germline V gene sequence: CDR1 SGHTA, CDR2 FQGNSA. CDR3 amino acids: CASSEQGVNYGYTF. The CDR3 nucleotides read TGTGCCAGCAGCGAACAGGGGGTTAACTATGGCTACACCTTC.

The J gene is TRBJ2-7, the V gene TRBV9; weak D call: TRBD2 (6 bases). The CDR3 runs 14 residues. Germline-derived CDR1 and CDR2 are SGDLS and YYNGEE. V gave up 1 base and J gave up 7 bases, with 15 bases separating them. The CDR3 protein is CASSVLGGAGEQYF. In DNA form, the CDR3 reads TGTGCCAGCAGCGTATTAGGAGGGGCGGGGGAGCAGTACTTC.

This rearrangement joins TRBV5-4 to TRBJ1-4, with 9 bases identical to TRBD1. The CDR3 loop spans 16 amino acids. J was trimmed by 7 bases and V by 1 base; bases with no gene match: 8. The germline CDR1 and CDR2 sequences are SGHNT and YYREEE (reference sequence). The CDR3, as DNA: TGTGCCAGCAGCTTGACGGCCGGGACAGGGAGTGAAAAACTGTTTTTT. Translating gives CASSLTAGTGSEKLFF.

As concerns this clone: Germline and junction disagree at one end, which may indicate a read error. V usage is TRBV6-5 and J usage is TRBJ2-1; 8 bases line up with TRBD2. Germline V CDR1 and CDR2: MNHEY, SVGAGI. The length of the CDR3 is 14 residues. The CDR3 DNA is TGTGCCAGCAGTCGTCTAGCGGGCTACTATGAGCAGTTCTTC. Translated, it gives CASSRLAGYYEQFF.

V gene TRBV30 combines with J gene TRBJ2-7; tentative D call: TRBD1 (5 bases). Germline CDR1 GTSNPN, CDR2 SVGIG (reference sequence). V gave up 0 bases and J gave up 0 bases, with 6 bases separating them. CDR3 length equals 13 residues. CDR3 nucleotide sequence: TGTGCCTGGAGTGTAGGACACTCCTACGAGCAGTACTTC. Translation: CAWSVGHSYEQYF.

This chain connects TRBV6-5 to TRBJ2-7, with D perhaps matching TRBD2 (5 bases). There are 13 residues in the CDR3. Germline V gene lookup returns CDR1 MNHEY and CDR2 SVGAGI. V lost 8 bases, J lost 2 bases, and 13 bases lay in between. The CDR3 region is CASSPVATYEQYF. CDR3 nucleotide sequence: TGTGCCAGCTCTCCAGTAGCGACCTACGAGCAGTACTTC.

On this clone itself: The junction does not match germline at one end; this may be a read error. The chain links TRBV7-6 to TRBJ2-1, with 10 positions matching TRBD1. The germline gives CDR1 SGHVS, CDR2 FNYEAQ. The CDR3 runs 11 residues. CDR3 bases: TGTGCCAGCAGCCGCGACAGGGGGCGGATCTTC. Translating gives CASSRDRGRIF.